These 22 T cell receptor beta chains were all obtained from the same sample, sequenced in a study of blood T cell repertoires in COVID-19. Sequencing used immunoSEQ multiplex PCR; TCRdb keeps in-frame clones, though not all of them. The sample yields roughly 260,000 clones, 82% seen once. Sequenced material: peripheral blood. Receptors were obtained from a woman aged 70 to 79 with acute or convalescent COVID-19.

The chain uses TRBV3-1 (or the pseudogene TRBV3-2) and TRBJ1-3, with D possibly TRBD1 on 6 matching bases. Trimming took 1 base from V and 0 from J, leaving 10 bases between them. The CDR3 loop spans 16 amino acids. From germline, CDR1 is LGHDT and CDR2 YNNKEL (reference sequence). CDR3: CASSQGTVFSGNTIYF. DNA for the CDR3: TGTGCCAGCAGCCAAGGGACAGTTTTCTCTGGAAACACCATATATTTT.

This chain joins TRBV27 and TRBJ2-3, with D hard to call. The length of the CDR3 is 14 residues. The germline V gene encodes CDR1 MNHEY and CDR2 SMNVEV (reference sequence). V was cut by 4 bases and J by 7 bases, with 15 bases left in between. CDR3 protein: CASSSSGFSNTQYF. Written as DNA, the CDR3 is TGTGCCAGCAGTTCCTCAGGATTCAGTAATACGCAGTATTTT.

The sample holds a few counts of this clone. The rearrangement joins TRBV25-1 to TRBJ1-1; a possible D gene is TRBD1 (5 bases). Deletions cut 1 base from V and 8 bases from J, with 14 bases between. Germline-derived CDR1 and CDR2 are MGHDK and SYGVNS. The CDR3 has 14 residues. The CDR3, as DNA: TGTGCCAGCAGTGAATGGGGACTCAAGGCGGAAGCTTTCTTT. This translates into CASSEWGLKAEAFF.

The DNA for the CDR3 is TGTGCCAGCAGCCCCGGAACAGGGGGCACAGATACGCAGTATTTT. Translating gives CASSPGTGGTDTQYF. The chain links TRBV14 to TRBJ2-3, with TRBD1 matching over 7 bases. J was trimmed by 1 base and V by 4 bases; bases with no gene match: 5. CDR1 is SGHDN, CDR2 FVKESK, per germline. The CDR3 totals 15 residues.

The rearrangement joins TRBV12-3 or TRBV12-4 to TRBJ2-7; D uncertain. This CDR3 has 12 residues. V shed 5 bases and J shed 7 bases, with 12 bases lying between them. The CDR3 is CASSPTRFEQYF. Written as DNA, the CDR3 is TGTGCCAGCAGTCCGACGAGGTTTGAGCAGTACTTC.

The chain carries TRBV7-9 and TRBJ2-5, with 12 bases aligning to TRBD2. The CDR3 contains 16 residues. V gave up 5 bases and J gave up 1 base; unmatched junction bases: 5. Germline V gene data show CDR1 as SEHNR and CDR2 as FQNEAQ (reference sequence). CDR3 sequence: CASSLGLAGPQETQYF. The CDR3 nucleotides are TGTGCCAGCAGCCTAGGACTAGCGGGACCCCAAGAGACCCAGTACTTC.

This clone was recorded once. This chain joins TRBV11-2 and TRBJ1-1; D is unclear. V was cut by 2 bases and J by 6 bases, with 10 bases left in between. The CDR3 extends over 13 amino acids. Germline V CDR1 and CDR2: SGHAT, FQNNGV. The CDR3 DNA sequence: TGTGCCAGCAGCTTAATGAGGGTATCTGAAGCTTTCTTT. Protein product: CASSLMRVSEAFF.

As DNA, the CDR3 is TGCGCCAGCAGCTTGGGGGGCACGAGCAATCAGCCCCAGCATTTT. Protein product: CASSLGGTSNQPQHF. This rearrangement joins TRBV5-1 to TRBJ1-5, with D perhaps matching TRBD1 (5 bases). Germline V lookup: CDR1 SGHRS, CDR2 YFSETQ. The length of the CDR3 is 15 residues. V lost 0 bases and J lost 1, with 8 bases in between.

This chain links TRBV28 with TRBJ2-7, with 7 bases aligning to TRBD1. The CDR3 sequence is 14 residues long. From germline, CDR1 is MDHEN and CDR2 SYDVKM. With 5 bases clipped from V and 0 bases from J, the junction kept 4 bases outside the gene matches. Here the CDR3 reads CASSDRASSYEQYF. In DNA form, the CDR3 reads TGTGCCAGCAGTGACAGGGCCAGCTCCTACGAGCAGTACTTC.

This clone is a singleton in its sample. This chain joins TRBV19 and TRBJ1-4; D gene uncertain. This CDR3 comprises 14 residues. Germline assignment: CDR1 LNHDA and CDR2 SQIVND (reference sequence). V lost 6 bases and J lost 7, with 15 bases in between. In DNA, the CDR3 is TGTGCCAGTAGCCCCCTTAACGTCGGTGAAAAACTGTTTTTT. Its translation: CASSPLNVGEKLFF.

This chain uses TRBV5-6 with TRBJ1-2, with 7 bases fitting TRBD1. Germline CDR1 reads SGHDT; CDR2 reads YYEEEE. The CDR3 spans 15 residues. V was clipped by 1 base and J by 4 bases; unmatched bases: 7. CDR3 DNA: TGTGCCAGCAGCTTGAAGACAGGGAGAAGCTATGGCTACACCTTC. Amino acid sequence: CASSLKTGRSYGYTF.

The chain carries TRBV3-1 (or the pseudogene TRBV3-2) and TRBJ2-5; the D gene is possibly TRBD1 (5 bases). Trimming pared 4 bases from V and 5 bases from J, leaving 14 bases between. Germline assignment: CDR1 LGHDT and CDR2 YNNKEL (reference sequence). The CDR3 is 14 amino acids. CDR3 nucleotide sequence: TGTGCCAGCAGCCGATCGGACACGGCGGAGACCCAGTACTTC. It encodes CASSRSDTAETQYF.

V gene TRBV30 combines with J gene TRBJ2-7; 9 bases are shared with TRBD1. CDR3 length: 13 residues. The germline CDR1 and CDR2 sequences are GTSNPN and SVGIG (reference sequence). The ends lost 5 bases at V and 10 bases at J; junction bases unmatched: 12. The CDR3 protein is CAWEPGQGVGQYF. In nucleotides, the CDR3 is TGTGCCTGGGAGCCGGGACAGGGCGTGGGCCAGTACTTC.

This clone was picked up one time. This same CDR3 is encoded by further DNA sequences in the sample. The chain employs TRBV6-5 and TRBJ1-5; 10 nucleotides line up with TRBD1. J gave up 2 bases and V 3 bases, and 4 bases lay outside the gene matches. Germline CDR1 MNHEY, CDR2 SVGAGI. The CDR3 spans 16 residues. This CDR3 reads CASSYSGTGGNQPQHF. CDR3 sequence (DNA): TGTGCCAGCAGTTATTCCGGGACAGGGGGCAATCAGCCCCAGCATTTT.

The genes are TRBV18 and TRBJ2-7; D is ambiguous. Germline values: CDR1 KGHSH, CDR2 LQKENI. Trimming removed 3 bases at V and 0 bases at J, with 9 bases between. This CDR3 has 14 amino acids. As DNA, the CDR3 is TGTGCCAGCTCACCCGGGTCTCTCTCCTACGAGCAGTACTTC. It specifies CASSPGSLSYEQYF. Supplemented by reference TRBV18 and TRBJ2-7, the full variable domain reads NAGVMQNPRHLVRRRGQEARLRCSPMKGHSHVYWYRQLPEEGLKFMVYLQKENIIDESGMPKERFSAEFPKEGPSILRIQQVVRGDSAAYFCASSPGSLSYEQYFGPGTRLTVT.

The V call is TRBV15, the J call TRBJ2-1; 9 bases fit TRBD2. V was pared by 5 bases and J by 3 bases, with 11 bases of the junction left unmatched. The CDR3 spans 17 residues. Germline V gene lookup returns CDR1 LNHNV and CDR2 YYDKDF (reference sequence). The CDR3 loop is CATSGTLAGQNYNEQFF. Here the CDR3 DNA reads TGTGCCACCAGCGGAACCCTAGCGGGGCAAAACTACAATGAGCAGTTCTTC.

This clone was observed a handful of times. The chain uses TRBV30 and TRBJ2-3; D gene unclear. Deletions cut 0 bases from V and 0 bases from J, with 19 bases between. The CDR3 contains 18 residues. From germline, CDR1 is GTSNPN and CDR2 SVGIG (reference sequence). CDR3 protein: CAWSVSSLSVTSTDTQYF. CDR3 bases: TGTGCCTGGAGTGTATCTTCATTATCGGTGACTAGCACAGATACGCAGTATTTT.

The chain has TRBV5-1 and TRBJ2-5, with a possible D match to TRBD1 (5 bases). This CDR3 is built from 14 residues. From germline, CDR1 is SGHRS and CDR2 YFSETQ. V lost 0 bases, J lost 3 bases, and 9 bases lay in between. The CDR3 DNA follows: TGCGCCAGCAGCTTGGAGGCAGGGAAAGAGACCCAGTACTTC. This codes for CASSLEAGKETQYF.

The V call is TRBV6-6, the J call TRBJ1-1, with 7 positions matching TRBD1. Germline V gives CDR1 MNHNY, CDR2 SVGAGI (reference sequence). V was clipped by 7 bases and J by 4 bases; unmatched bases: 9. The CDR3 is made up of 14 amino acids. CDR3 sequence: CASIQGQVPTEAFF. In DNA, the CDR3 is TGTGCCAGCATTCAAGGACAGGTCCCCACTGAAGCTTTCTTT.

J is TRBJ1-2 and V is TRBV9, with 7 bases lining up with TRBD1. V trimming: 4 bases; J trimming: 4 bases; junction bases outside the gene matches: 10. The CDR3 loop spans 15 amino acids. The germline V gene encodes CDR1 SGDLS and CDR2 YYNGEE. The CDR3 loop reads CASSPTGQEIYGYTF. The CDR3 DNA is TGTGCCAGCAGCCCTACTGGACAGGAGATCTATGGCTACACCTTC.

Note on this clone: Other DNA variants within this sample encode the same CDR3. The rearrangement uses TRBV6-1 and TRBJ1-3, with D possibly being TRBD1 (5 bases). The CDR3 spans 14 residues. Germline V gives CDR1 MNHNS, CDR2 SASEGT. V was clipped by 2 bases and J by 2 bases, with 7 bases between them. The CDR3 loop is CASSEQGTGNTIYF. The DNA for the CDR3 is TGTGCCAGCAGTGAACAGGGTACTGGAAACACCATATATTTT.

The chain combines TRBV10-3 with TRBJ1-1; no firm D call. The CDR3 spans 14 residues. Germline V gives CDR1 ENHRY, CDR2 SYGVKD. V dropped 6 bases and J dropped 1 base, with 12 bases sitting between them. The CDR3 protein is CAIRGDTENTEAFF. The CDR3 DNA is TGTGCCATCAGGGGAGACACGGAGAACACTGAAGCTTTCTTT.